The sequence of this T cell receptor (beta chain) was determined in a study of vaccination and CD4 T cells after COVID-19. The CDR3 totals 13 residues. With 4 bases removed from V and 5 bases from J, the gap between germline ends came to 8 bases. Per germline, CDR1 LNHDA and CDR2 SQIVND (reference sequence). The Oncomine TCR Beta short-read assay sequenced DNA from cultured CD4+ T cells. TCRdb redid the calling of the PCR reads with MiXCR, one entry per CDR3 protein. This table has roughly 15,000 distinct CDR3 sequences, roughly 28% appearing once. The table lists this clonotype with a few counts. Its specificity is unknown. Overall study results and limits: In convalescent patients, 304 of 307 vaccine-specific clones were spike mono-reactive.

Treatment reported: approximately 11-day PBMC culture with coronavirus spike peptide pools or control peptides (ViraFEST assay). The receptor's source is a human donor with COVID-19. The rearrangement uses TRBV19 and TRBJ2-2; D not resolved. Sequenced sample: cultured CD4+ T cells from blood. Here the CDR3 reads CASSTSMTGELFF. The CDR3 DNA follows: TGTGCCAGTAGTACCTCAATGACCGGGGAGCTGTTTTTT.